This is a list of T cell receptor beta chains from one sample in a study of T cells in Graves' hyperthyroidism and ophthalmopathy. Using its own MiXCR run on the multiplex PCR reads, TCRdb lists one record per CDR3 protein. The table has under 350,000 distinct CDR3 sequences, about 21% seen once. Material: blood. Receptors originate from a woman aged 45-65 years with Graves' hyperthyroidism. The CDR3 runs from the conserved cysteine through the conserved F or W. D genes are given only for firm matches. Clone size is not always given. Where it is, it says once, few, many or a class for expanded clones.

V gene: TRBV12-3/TRBV12-4; J gene: TRBJ1-5; D gene: .; clone size: .; CDR3 DNA: TGTGCCAGCAGATTCCGGGCCCTTGGAGCCTATAGCAATCAGCCCCAGCATTTT; CDR3 protein: CASRFRALGAYSNQPQHF
V gene: TRBV7-6; J gene: TRBJ2-2; D gene: .; clone size: few; CDR3 DNA: TGTGCCAGCAGCGTATCGAGGGGGGTCGGGGAGCTGTTTTTT; CDR3 protein: CASSVSRGVGELFF
V gene: TRBV29-1; J gene: TRBJ2-7; D gene: .; clone size: many; CDR3 DNA: TGCAGCGTCGGGAGGACAGGGTCCTACGAGCAGTACTTC; CDR3 protein: CSVGRTGSYEQYF
V gene: TRBV28; J gene: TRBJ2-7; D gene: .; clone size: .; CDR3 DNA: TGTGCCAGCAGTTTGAGCGGCCTCGCGGTTAACGAGCAGTACTTC; CDR3 protein: CASSLSGLAVNEQYF
V gene: TRBV18; J gene: TRBJ2-1; D gene: .; clone size: few; CDR3 DNA: TGTGCCAGCTCACCACGTTCAGGGTCCTACAATGAGCAGTTCTTC; CDR3 protein: CASSPRSGSYNEQFF
V gene: TRBV20-1; J gene: TRBJ2-5; D gene: .; clone size: many; CDR3 DNA: TGCAGTGCTAATCTTGAAGAGACCCAGTACTTC; CDR3 protein: CSANLEETQYF
V gene: TRBV28; J gene: TRBJ1-5; D gene: .; clone size: many; CDR3 DNA: TGTGCCAGCAGTTTCTTCGGGGGACGTCAGCCCCAGCATTTT; CDR3 protein: CASSFFGGRQPQHF
V gene: TRBV6-2/TRBV6-3; J gene: TRBJ2-6; D gene: .; clone size: once; CDR3 DNA: TGTGCCAGCAGTTCCAGGCCCGGGGCCAACGTCCTGACTTTC; CDR3 protein: CASSSRPGANVLTF
V gene: TRBV4-2; J gene: TRBJ2-5; D gene: TRBD2; clone size: .; CDR3 DNA: TGTGCCAGCAGCCAAGACAGCATTAGCGGGGGACAAGAGACCCAGTACTTC; CDR3 protein: CASSQDSISGGQETQYF
V gene: TRBV9; J gene: TRBJ2-3; D gene: .; clone size: few; CDR3 DNA: TGTGCCAGCAGCGTAGGCGGAGCTTTAACAGATACGCAGTATTTT; CDR3 protein: CASSVGGALTDTQYF
V gene: TRBV28; J gene: TRBJ2-7; D gene: TRBD2; clone size: few; CDR3 DNA: TGTGCCAGCAGTTCTAATGGGGCCGGGACTAGCTCCTACGAGCAGTACTTC; CDR3 protein: CASSSNGAGTSSYEQYF
V gene: TRBV5-6; J gene: TRBJ2-7; D gene: .; clone size: few; CDR3 DNA: TGTGCCAGCAGCTTCCGGTCCGAGCAGTACTTC; CDR3 protein: CASSFRSEQYF
V gene: TRBV20-1; J gene: TRBJ2-1; D gene: .; clone size: .; CDR3 DNA: TGCAGTGCCCCGGACGCGGACAATGAGCAGTTCTTC; CDR3 protein: CSAPDADNEQFF
V gene: TRBV20-1; J gene: TRBJ2-7; D gene: TRBD2; clone size: many; CDR3 DNA: TGCAGTGCCCGCGGGGGATCCTTTGATGAGCAGTACTTC; CDR3 protein: CSARGGSFDEQYF
V gene: TRBV7-3; J gene: TRBJ2-7; D gene: TRBD2; clone size: .; CDR3 DNA: TGTGCCAGCAGGTCTAGCGGGAGGGCTCGGGGTGCCTACGAGCAGTACTTC; CDR3 protein: CASRSSGRARGAYEQYF
V gene: TRBV3-1; J gene: TRBJ2-1; D gene: TRBD2; clone size: .; CDR3 DNA: TGTGCCAGCAGCCAAGATCTAGCGGGGGGGCGTGAGCAGTTCTTC; CDR3 protein: CASSQDLAGGREQFF
V gene: TRBV7-2; J gene: TRBJ2-5; D gene: TRBD2; clone size: many; CDR3 DNA: TGTGCCAGCAGCCCCACTAGCGCTCCCCGGGAGACCCAGTACTTC; CDR3 protein: CASSPTSAPRETQYF
V gene: TRBV24-1; J gene: TRBJ1-5; D gene: .; clone size: once; CDR3 DNA: TGTGCCACCAGTGATCGGGTTAGGCAGCATTTT; CDR3 protein: CATSDRVRQHF
V gene: TRBV7-2; J gene: TRBJ2-2; D gene: .; clone size: many; CDR3 DNA: TGTGCCAGCAGCCCCTGGGCCGCCGGGGAGCTGTTTTTT; CDR3 protein: CASSPWAAGELFF
V gene: TRBV25-1; J gene: TRBJ1-1; D gene: .; clone size: .; CDR3 DNA: TGTGCCAGCAGACATACAACGGGGATATTTACTGAAGCTTTCTTT; CDR3 protein: CASRHTTGIFTEAFF
V gene: TRBV3-1; J gene: TRBJ2-2; D gene: TRBD2; clone size: .; CDR3 DNA: TGTGCCAGCAGCCAATACCCCCGGGCTAGCGGGAGACTTGGCGGGGAGCTGTTTTTT; CDR3 protein: CASSQYPRASGRLGGELFF
V gene: TRBV15; J gene: TRBJ2-1; D gene: .; clone size: .; CDR3 DNA: TGTGCCACCAGCAGAGAAGAGTTGAGTGAGCAGTTCTTC; CDR3 protein: CATSREELSEQFF
V gene: TRBV3-1; J gene: TRBJ2-7; D gene: TRBD2; clone size: .; CDR3 DNA: TGTGCCAGCAGCCAAGGTGGACTAGCGGGAAACTACGAGCAGTACTTC; CDR3 protein: CASSQGGLAGNYEQYF
V gene: TRBV6-1; J gene: TRBJ2-7; D gene: .; clone size: many; CDR3 DNA: TGTGCCAGCAGCGACCGCAGGGGCGCCTACGAGCAGTACTTC; CDR3 protein: CASSDRRGAYEQYF
V gene: TRBV20-1; J gene: TRBJ2-7; D gene: .; clone size: few; CDR3 DNA: TGCAGTGCTAGAGATCGGGGACACCTCATACCCTACGAGCAGTACTTC; CDR3 protein: CSARDRGHLIPYEQYF
V gene: TRBV7-3; J gene: TRBJ2-3; D gene: TRBD2; clone size: once; CDR3 DNA: TGTGCCAGCAGCTATAGCGGGGCCGGCACAGATACGCAGTATTTT; CDR3 protein: CASSYSGAGTDTQYF
V gene: TRBV12-3/TRBV12-4; J gene: TRBJ1-4; D gene: .; clone size: many; CDR3 DNA: TGTGCCAGCACTCCTCGGGGCGGTATTAATGAAAAACTGTTTTTT; CDR3 protein: CASTPRGGINEKLFF
V gene: TRBV15; J gene: TRBJ1-5; D gene: .; clone size: many; CDR3 DNA: TGTGCCACCACCCTCCAGGGGCTCGGTCAGCCCCAGCATTTT; CDR3 protein: CATTLQGLGQPQHF
V gene: TRBV12-3/TRBV12-4; J gene: TRBJ2-2; D gene: TRBD1; clone size: once; CDR3 DNA: TGTGCCAGCAGTTTCGGTCAGGGGGCTGTCACCGGGGGGCTGTTTTTT; CDR3 protein: CASSFGQGAVTGGLFF
V gene: TRBV4-2; J gene: TRBJ2-4; D gene: TRBD2; clone size: few; CDR3 DNA: TGTGCCAGCAGCCAGTCCTTGGGACCCACGGGGGGTGCCAAAAACATTCAGTACTTC; CDR3 protein: CASSQSLGPTGGAKNIQYF
V gene: TRBV2; J gene: TRBJ2-1; D gene: .; clone size: few; CDR3 DNA: TGTGCCAGCAAGGCGGGGATCCTCTCCTACAATGAGCAGTTCTTC; CDR3 protein: CASKAGILSYNEQFF
V gene: TRBV6-1; J gene: TRBJ2-7; D gene: .; clone size: .; CDR3 DNA: TGTGCCAGCAGTCTCCGGGACATAACCTACGAGCAGTACTTC; CDR3 protein: CASSLRDITYEQYF
V gene: TRBV28; J gene: TRBJ2-1; D gene: .; clone size: .; CDR3 DNA: TGTGCCACCGCGGGATACCCCTACAATGAGCAGTTCTTC; CDR3 protein: CATAGYPYNEQFF
V gene: TRBV3-1; J gene: TRBJ2-7; D gene: .; clone size: many; CDR3 DNA: TGTGCCAGCAGCCATGGACTGGATAGCCCCTACGAGCAGTACTTC; CDR3 protein: CASSHGLDSPYEQYF
V gene: TRBV5-1; J gene: TRBJ2-5; D gene: .; clone size: .; CDR3 DNA: TGCGCCAGCAGCTTAGTAGGGCAGATAGGAGGTATTGAGACCCAGTACTTC; CDR3 protein: CASSLVGQIGGIETQYF
V gene: TRBV20-1; J gene: TRBJ2-3; D gene: .; clone size: many; CDR3 DNA: TGCAGTGCTAGTATGTGGACCGCTTTCACAGATACGCAGTATTTT; CDR3 protein: CSASMWTAFTDTQYF
V gene: TRBV2; J gene: TRBJ2-7; D gene: TRBD1; clone size: many; CDR3 DNA: TGTGCCAGCAATGGACAGGGGTGGTCCCAGTCCTACGAGCAGTACTTC; CDR3 protein: CASNGQGWSQSYEQYF
V gene: TRBV6-1; J gene: TRBJ2-7; D gene: .; clone size: many; CDR3 DNA: TGTGCCAGCAGTGAAGCGCTTACGGGGTGGGAGCAGTACTTC; CDR3 protein: CASSEALTGWEQYF
V gene: TRBV6-2/TRBV6-3; J gene: TRBJ1-1; D gene: .; clone size: few; CDR3 DNA: TGTGCCAGCAGTTACTCGACCCGAGCCGAAGCTTTCTTT; CDR3 protein: CASSYSTRAEAFF
V gene: TRBV9; J gene: TRBJ2-7; D gene: TRBD2; clone size: many; CDR3 DNA: TGTGCCAGCAATAGCGGACTAGCGGGAGGGCCGTCCGAGCAGTACTTC; CDR3 protein: CASNSGLAGGPSEQYF
V gene: TRBV29-1; J gene: TRBJ2-6; D gene: TRBD1; clone size: few; CDR3 DNA: TGCAGCGTCCGGGACAGGGGGGCCTCTGGGGCCAACGTCCTGACTTTC; CDR3 protein: CSVRDRGASGANVLTF
V gene: TRBV29-1; J gene: TRBJ2-2; D gene: .; clone size: .; CDR3 DNA: TGCAGCGTTGTTGTCAGATCGAACACCGGGGAGCTGTTTTTT; CDR3 protein: CSVVVRSNTGELFF